The sequence of this T cell receptor (beta chain) was determined in a study of blood T cell repertoires in COVID-19. The CDR3 is 15 amino acids. J was trimmed by 2 bases and V by 3 bases; bases with no gene match: 2. Germline CDR1 is LGHNT and CDR2 is FRNRAP. TCRdb's copy holds only in-frame clones and misses some; the assay was immunoSEQ multiplex PCR. This sample yields 95,000 to 100,000 clones, of which 91% are seen a single time; roughly 17% belongs to the top ten. This clone was picked up a small number of times. The gene calls are TRBV12-5 and TRBJ1-5, with 9 positions matching TRBD1. Specimen: peripheral blood. The clonotype was recovered from a man over 45 with acute or convalescent COVID-19. CDR3 sequence (DNA): TGTGCTAGTGGTTTTGGGGACAGGGGCAATCAGCCCCAGCATTTT. The encoded protein is CASGFGDRGNQPQHF.